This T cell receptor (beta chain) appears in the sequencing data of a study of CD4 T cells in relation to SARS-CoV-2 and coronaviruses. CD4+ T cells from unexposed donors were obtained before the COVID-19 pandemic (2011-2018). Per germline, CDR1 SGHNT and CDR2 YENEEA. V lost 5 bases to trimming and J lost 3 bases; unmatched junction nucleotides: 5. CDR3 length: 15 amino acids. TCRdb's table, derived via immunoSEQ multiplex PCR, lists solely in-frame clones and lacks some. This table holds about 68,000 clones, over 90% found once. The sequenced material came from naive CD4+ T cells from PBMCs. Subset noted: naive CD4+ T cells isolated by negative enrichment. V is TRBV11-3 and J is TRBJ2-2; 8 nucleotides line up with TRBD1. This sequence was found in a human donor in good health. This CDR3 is CASSPGTGDTGELFF. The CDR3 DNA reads TGTGCCAGCAGCCCCGGGACAGGAGACACCGGGGAGCTGTTTTTT.